This is a list of T cell receptor beta chains from one sample in a study of T cell responses to AZD1222 COVID-19 vaccine. The assay was immunoSEQ multiplex PCR, and TCRdb's table has in-frame clones only and misses some. The table shows 130,000 or so clones, with about 93% occurring only once. The sample here was peripheral blood, taken on day 0 of AZD1222 vaccination. These receptors originate from an adult in good health. Both conserved end residues are part of each CDR3. D genes are given only for firm matches. The listing skips clone size in some rows; elsewhere it reads once, few, many or a size class.

clone size | J gene | V gene | D gene | CDR3 protein | CDR3 DNA
- | TRBJ2-5 | TRBV2 | - | CASSEALGETQYF | TGTGCCAGCAGTGAAGCCTTGGGAGAGACCCAGTACTTC
few | TRBJ2-2 | TRBV10-2 | TRBD2 | CASTGLSKSGGEVLGTGELFF | TGCGCCAGCACAGGGTTATCCAAGAGCGGGGGGGAGGTCCTGGGCACCGGGGAGCTGTTTTTT
- | TRBJ1-1 | TRBV5-8 | - | CASSPVAGAEAFF | TGTGCCAGCAGCCCGGTGGCCGGGGCCGAAGCTTTCTTT
- | TRBJ2-7 | TRBV10-3 | TRBD2 | CAISESPSGAYEQYF | TGTGCCATCAGTGAGTCGCCTAGCGGGGCCTACGAGCAGTACTTC
- | TRBJ1-5 | TRBV19 | TRBD1 | CASSIAGGGNQPQHF | TGTGCCAGTAGTATTGCAGGGGGGGGGAATCAGCCCCAGCATTTT
once | TRBJ2-1 | TRBV2 | TRBD2 | CASSLTSGSRGEQFF | TGTGCCAGCAGTTTGACTAGCGGGAGTCGGGGTGAGCAGTTCTTC
- | TRBJ2-7 | TRBV5-3 | - | CARSLQCGEQYF | TGTGCCAGAAGCTTACAATGCGGGGAGCAGTACTTC
- | TRBJ1-6 | TRBV2 | TRBD1 | CASSGSRTGFIHSPLHF | TGTGCCAGCAGTGGTTCGAGGACAGGCTTTATACATTCACCCCTCCACTTT
few | TRBJ1-5 | TRBV27 | TRBD1 | CASSFAGGQPQHF | TGTGCCAGCAGTTTCGCAGGGGGTCAGCCCCAGCATTTT
- | TRBJ2-1 | TRBV14 | - | CASSPRGGVMYNEQFF | TGTGCCAGCAGCCCGCGAGGGGGAGTAATGTACAATGAGCAGTTCTTC
- | TRBJ2-1 | TRBV5-1 | - | CASSLGSTRDEQFF | TGCGCCAGCAGCTTGGGGTCTACTAGAGACGAGCAGTTCTTC
- | TRBJ1-6 | TRBV5-1 | TRBD1 | CASSSSGTGSSNNSPLHF | TGCGCCAGCAGCTCTTCCGGGACAGGGTCATCAAATAATTCACCCCTCCACTTT
few | TRBJ1-4 | TRBV9 | - | CASSVGGRDEKLFF | TGTGCCAGCAGCGTTGGGGGGCGGGATGAAAAACTGTTTTTT
- | TRBJ1-5 | TRBV6-1 | - | CASSDRLWTQHF | TGTGCCAGCAGTGACCGCCTCTGGACCCAGCATTTT
once | TRBJ2-1 | TRBV4-2 | - | CASSQDWNEQFF | TGTGCCAGCAGCCAAGATTGGAATGAGCAGTTCTTC
- | TRBJ1-1 | TRBV21-1 | - | CASSKYEVTTEAFF | TGTGCCAGCAGCAAATATGAAGTAACCACTGAAGCTTTCTTT
- | TRBJ2-7 | TRBV5-1 | - | CASSFPGRAEQYF | TGCGCCAGCAGCTTCCCAGGGAGAGCCGAGCAGTACTTC
- | TRBJ1-1 | TRBV30 | - | CAWRWGPNTEAFF | TGTGCCTGGAGGTGGGGCCCGAACACTGAAGCTTTCTTT
- | TRBJ1-6 | TRBV30 | TRBD1 | CASRDRGSSSYNSPLHF | TGTGCCTCTCGGGACAGGGGGTCTAGCTCCTATAATTCACCCCTCCACTTT
- | TRBJ1-5 | TRBV6-1 | - | CASSEVSNQPQHF | TGTGCCAGCAGTGAGGTTAGCAATCAGCCCCAGCATTTT
- | TRBJ2-1 | TRBV5-4 | - | CASSAPGLYDNEQFF | TGTGCCAGCAGCGCCCCGGGACTCTACGACAATGAGCAGTTCTTC